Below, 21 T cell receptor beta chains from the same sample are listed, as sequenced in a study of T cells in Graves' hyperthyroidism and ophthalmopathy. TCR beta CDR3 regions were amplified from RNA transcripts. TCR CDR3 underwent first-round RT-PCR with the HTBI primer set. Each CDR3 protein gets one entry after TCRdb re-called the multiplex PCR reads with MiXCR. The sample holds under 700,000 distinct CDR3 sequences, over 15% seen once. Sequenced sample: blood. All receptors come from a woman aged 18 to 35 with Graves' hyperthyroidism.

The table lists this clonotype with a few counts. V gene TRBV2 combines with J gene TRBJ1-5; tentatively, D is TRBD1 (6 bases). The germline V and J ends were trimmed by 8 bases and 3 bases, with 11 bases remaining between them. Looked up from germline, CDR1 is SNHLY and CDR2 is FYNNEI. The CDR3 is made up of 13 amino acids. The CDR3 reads CASRGPNNQPQHF. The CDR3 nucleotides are TGTGCCAGCCGGGGGCCGAACAATCAGCCCCAGCATTTT.

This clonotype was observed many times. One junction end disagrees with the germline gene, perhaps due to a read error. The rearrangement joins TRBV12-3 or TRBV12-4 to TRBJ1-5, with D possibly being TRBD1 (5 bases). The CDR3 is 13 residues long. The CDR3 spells CASSLGRGQPQHF. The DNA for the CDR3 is TGCGCCAGCAGCCTGGGGAGGGGTCAGCCCCAGCATTTT.

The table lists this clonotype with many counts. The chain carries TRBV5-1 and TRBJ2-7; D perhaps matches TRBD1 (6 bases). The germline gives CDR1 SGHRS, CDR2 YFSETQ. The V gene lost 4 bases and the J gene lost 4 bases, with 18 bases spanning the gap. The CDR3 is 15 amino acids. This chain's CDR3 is CASSEGQHLGYEQYF. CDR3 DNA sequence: TGCGCCAGCAGCGAGGGACAACACTTAGGATACGAGCAGTACTTC.

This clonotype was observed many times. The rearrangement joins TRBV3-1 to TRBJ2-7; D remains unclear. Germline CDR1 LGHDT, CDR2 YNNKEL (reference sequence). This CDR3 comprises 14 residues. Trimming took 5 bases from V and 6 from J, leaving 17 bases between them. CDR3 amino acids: CASSNKPDVVEQYF. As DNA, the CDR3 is TGTGCCAGCAGCAACAAACCGGATGTGGTCGAGCAGTACTTC.

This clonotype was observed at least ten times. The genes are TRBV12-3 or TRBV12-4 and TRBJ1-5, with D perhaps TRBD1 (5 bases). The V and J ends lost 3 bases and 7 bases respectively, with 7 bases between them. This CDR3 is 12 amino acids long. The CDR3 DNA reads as TGTGCCAGCAGTTTCCGGGGCCAGCCCCAGCATTTT. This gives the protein CASSFRGQPQHF.

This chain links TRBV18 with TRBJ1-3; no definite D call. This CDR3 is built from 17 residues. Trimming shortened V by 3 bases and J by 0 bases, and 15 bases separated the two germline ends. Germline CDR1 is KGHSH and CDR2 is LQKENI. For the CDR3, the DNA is TGTGCCAGCTCACCCAGAGGTGCACTATACTCTGGAAACACCATATATTTT. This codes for CASSPRGALYSGNTIYF.

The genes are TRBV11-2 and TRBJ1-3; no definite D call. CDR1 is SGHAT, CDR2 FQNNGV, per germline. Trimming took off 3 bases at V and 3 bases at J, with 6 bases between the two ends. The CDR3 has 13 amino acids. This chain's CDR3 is CASSLGYGNTIYF. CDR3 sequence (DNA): TGTGCCAGCAGCTTGGGTTATGGAAACACCATATATTTT.

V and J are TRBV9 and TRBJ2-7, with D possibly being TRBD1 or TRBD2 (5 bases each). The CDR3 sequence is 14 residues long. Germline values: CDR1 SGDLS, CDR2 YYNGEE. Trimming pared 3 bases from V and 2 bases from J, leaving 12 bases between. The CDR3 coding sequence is TGTGCCAGCAGCGCCCGGGACGCCGCCTACGAGCAGTACTTC. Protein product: CASSARDAAYEQYF.

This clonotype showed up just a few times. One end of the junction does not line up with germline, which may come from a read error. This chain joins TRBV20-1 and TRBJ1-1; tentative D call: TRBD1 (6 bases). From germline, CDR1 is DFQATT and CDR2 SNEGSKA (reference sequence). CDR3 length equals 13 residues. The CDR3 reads CTPGQWENTEAFF. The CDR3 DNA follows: TGTACGCCTGGACAGTGGGAGAACACTGAAGCTTTCTTT.

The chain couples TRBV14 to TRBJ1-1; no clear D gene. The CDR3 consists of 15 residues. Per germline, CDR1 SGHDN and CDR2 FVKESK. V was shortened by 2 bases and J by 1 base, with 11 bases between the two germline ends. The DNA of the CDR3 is TGTGCCAGCAGCCAAATTCTGGCAGAGAACACTGAAGCTTTCTTT. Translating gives CASSQILAENTEAFF.

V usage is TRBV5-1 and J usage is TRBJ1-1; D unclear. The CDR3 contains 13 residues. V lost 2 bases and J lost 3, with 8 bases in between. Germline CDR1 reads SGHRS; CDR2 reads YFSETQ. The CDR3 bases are TGCGCCAGCAGCTTTGAAAGTTACACTGAAGCTTTCTTT. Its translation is CASSFESYTEAFF. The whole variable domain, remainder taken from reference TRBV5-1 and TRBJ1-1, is KAGVTQTPRYLIKTRGQQVTLSCSPISGHRSVSWYQQTPGQGLQFLFEYFSETQRNKGNFPGRFSGRQFSNSRSEMNVSTLELGDSALYLCASSFESYTEAFFGQGTRLTVV.

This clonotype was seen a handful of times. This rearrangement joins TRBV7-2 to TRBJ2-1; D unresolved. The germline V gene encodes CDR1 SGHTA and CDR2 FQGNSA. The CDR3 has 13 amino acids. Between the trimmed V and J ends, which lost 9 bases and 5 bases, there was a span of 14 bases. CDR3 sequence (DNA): TGTGCCAGTCGGAACCTGGCGGACAATGAGCAGTTCTTC. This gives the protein CASRNLADNEQFF.

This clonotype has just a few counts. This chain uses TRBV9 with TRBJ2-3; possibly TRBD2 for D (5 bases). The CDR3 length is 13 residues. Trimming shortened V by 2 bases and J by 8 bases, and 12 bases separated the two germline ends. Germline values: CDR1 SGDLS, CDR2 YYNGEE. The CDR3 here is CASSVSRERTQYF. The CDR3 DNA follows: TGTGCCAGCAGCGTTTCTAGGGAGCGTACGCAGTATTTT.

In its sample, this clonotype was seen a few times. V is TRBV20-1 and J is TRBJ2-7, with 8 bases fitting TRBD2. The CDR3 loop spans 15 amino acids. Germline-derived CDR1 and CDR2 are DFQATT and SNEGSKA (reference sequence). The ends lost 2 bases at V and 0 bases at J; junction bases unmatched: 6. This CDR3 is CSARRSSGRSYEQYF. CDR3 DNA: TGCAGTGCTAGAAGATCTAGCGGGCGCTCCTACGAGCAGTACTTC.

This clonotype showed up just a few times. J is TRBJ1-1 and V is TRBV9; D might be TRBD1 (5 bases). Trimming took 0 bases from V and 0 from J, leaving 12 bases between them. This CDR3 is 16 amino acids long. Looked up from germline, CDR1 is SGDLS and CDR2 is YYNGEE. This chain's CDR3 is CASSVGPQGLNTEAFF. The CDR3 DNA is TGTGCCAGCAGCGTAGGCCCCCAGGGTCTGAACACTGAAGCTTTCTTT.

CDR3 DNA sequence: TGTGCCAGCAGTGAAACGGTATCAGACCCGGGCCCCCAGCATTTT. Its translation is CASSETVSDPGPQHF. The chain links TRBV6-1 to TRBJ1-5; D not certain. The CDR3 contains 15 residues. V dropped 2 bases and J dropped 10 bases, with 18 bases sitting between them. CDR1 and CDR2 (germline): MNHNS, SASEGT.

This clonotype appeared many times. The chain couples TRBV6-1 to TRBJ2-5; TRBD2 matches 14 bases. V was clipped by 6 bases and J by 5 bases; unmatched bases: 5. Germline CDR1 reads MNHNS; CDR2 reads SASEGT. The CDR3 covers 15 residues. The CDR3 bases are TGTGCCAGCAGCCGAAGGACTAGCGGGGGGGAGACCCAGTACTTC. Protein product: CASSRRTSGGETQYF.

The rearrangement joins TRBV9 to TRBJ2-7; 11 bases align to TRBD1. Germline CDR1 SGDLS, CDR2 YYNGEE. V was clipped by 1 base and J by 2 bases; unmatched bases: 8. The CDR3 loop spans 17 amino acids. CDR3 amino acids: CASSVSQKDRGPYEQYF. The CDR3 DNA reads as TGTGCCAGCAGCGTATCCCAAAAGGACAGGGGGCCCTACGAGCAGTACTTC.

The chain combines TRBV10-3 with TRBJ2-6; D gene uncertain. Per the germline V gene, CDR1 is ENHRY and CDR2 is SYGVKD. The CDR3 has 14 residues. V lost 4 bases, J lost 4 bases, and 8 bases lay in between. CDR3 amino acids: CAISVETGANVLTF. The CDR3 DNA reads TGTGCCATCAGTGTCGAAACAGGGGCCAACGTCCTGACTTTC.

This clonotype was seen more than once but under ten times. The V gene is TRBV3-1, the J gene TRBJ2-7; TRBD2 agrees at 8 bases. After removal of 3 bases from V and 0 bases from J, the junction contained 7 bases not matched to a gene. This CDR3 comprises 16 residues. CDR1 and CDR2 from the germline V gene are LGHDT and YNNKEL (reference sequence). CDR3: CASSQYRLAGSYEQYF. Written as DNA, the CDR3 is TGTGCCAGCAGCCAGTATCGGCTAGCGGGCTCCTACGAGCAGTACTTC.

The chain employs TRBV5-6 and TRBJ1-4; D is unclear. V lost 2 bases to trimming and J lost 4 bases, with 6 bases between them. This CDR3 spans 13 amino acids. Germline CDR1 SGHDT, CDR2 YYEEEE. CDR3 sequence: CASSFAYNEKLFF. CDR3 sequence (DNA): TGTGCCAGCAGCTTCGCGTATAATGAAAAACTGTTTTTT. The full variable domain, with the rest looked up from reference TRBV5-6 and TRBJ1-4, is DAGVTQSPTHLIKTRGQQVTLRCSPKSGHDTVSWYQQALGQGPQFIFQYYEEEERQRGNFPDRFSGHQFPNYSSELNVNALLLGDSALYLCASSFAYNEKLFFGSGTQLSVL.